This TCR beta chain was found in a study of cytomegalovirus exposure and HLA in healthy donors. This CDR3 comprises 17 residues. Germline assignment: CDR1 LNHDA and CDR2 SQIVND (reference sequence). Trimming took off 5 bases at V and 6 bases at J, with 20 bases between the two ends. The PCR employed 60 Vbeta primers together with 13 Jbeta primers. Authors' processing steps: Among the unique TCR beta chains that a later analysis counted, about 79 million in all, roughly 11 million were shared. TCRdb's table, derived via immunoSEQ multiplex PCR, lists solely in-frame clones and lacks some. The DNA gave D and trimming, while V, J and clone size come from that table. The sample holds approximately 140,000 clones; approximately 78% are singletons and the top ten take roughly 2.7%. Findings and caveats of the study: Among the CMV-associated chains, a few were confirmed in vitro as specific for CMV antigens. From TCR beta sequences, most subjects' HLA-A and HLA-B alleles were reportedly predicted accurately.

As to this clone: No antigen is known for it.

The sequenced sample consisted of PBMCs. This receptor was taken from a human donor in good health. The chain couples TRBV19 to TRBJ1-6, with D perhaps matching TRBD1 (5 bases). The DNA for the CDR3 is TGTGCCAGTAGTGGGGAATCGGGGGGAGTTCTTAATTCACCCCTCCACTTT. Protein: CASSGESGGVLNSPLHF. The whole variable domain, remainder taken from reference TRBV19 and TRBJ1-6, is DGGITQSPKYLFRKEGQNVTLSCEQNLNHDAMYWYRQDPGQGLRLIYYSQIVNDFQKGDIAEGYSVSREKKESFPLTVTSAQKNPTAFYLCASSGESGGVLNSPLHFGNGTRLTVT.